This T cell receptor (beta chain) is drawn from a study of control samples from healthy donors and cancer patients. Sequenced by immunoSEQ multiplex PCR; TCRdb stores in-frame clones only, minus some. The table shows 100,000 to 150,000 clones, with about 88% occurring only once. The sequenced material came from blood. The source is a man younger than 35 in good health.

CDR3 protein: CATRPGQGAGNTIYF. In DNA, the CDR3 is TGTGCCACCCGTCCGGGACAGGGGGCAGGAAACACCATATATTTT. The chain links TRBV6-5 to TRBJ1-3, with 12 bases lining up with TRBD1. The CDR3 contains 15 residues. Trimming removed 10 bases from V and 4 bases from J; junction bases left unmatched: 8. From germline, CDR1 is MNHEY and CDR2 SVGAGI.